The rows below give T cell receptor beta chains drawn from one sample of a study of blood T cell repertoires in COVID-19. The method was immunoSEQ multiplex PCR; TCRdb's version includes in-frame clones alone and lacks a portion of them. The sample consists of roughly 290,000 clones, around 90% of them appearing once. Material for sequencing was PBMCs or T cells enriched from blood (not recorded which). The origin of the receptors is a woman aged 40-49 years who had recovered from COVID-19. The CDR3 runs from the conserved cysteine through the conserved F or W. Expanded clones are given a class, and other clones once, few, many or no size at all.

clone size | V gene | CDR3 protein
once | TRBV16 | CASSPTGDGYTF
- | TRBV12-2 | CASRLQQAYEQYF
- | TRBV9 | CASSARETSGRQETQYF
- | TRBV3-1/TRBV3-2 | CASSPLSGRGNNEQFF
- | TRBV7-3 | CASSLTSSGANVLTF
- | TRBV29-1 | CSGMGADGYTF
- | TRBV7-8 | CASSRGDRDAFF
- | TRBV7-8 | CASSPRPGLAKYEQYF
few | TRBV19 | CASSMGSANYGYTF
- | TRBV18 | CASSPSSASSYNEQFF
- | TRBV9 | CASSVATAQGYNEQFF
- | TRBV2 | CASSQGLAGGNEQFF
- | TRBV27 | CASSLLAGGGSGELFF
few | TRBV4-1 | CASSQGSTGGQTEAFF
- | TRBV18 | CASSPIIEPYEQYF
- | TRBV7-2 | CASSHGGAGTSYNEQFF
few | TRBV7-2 | CASSLRFPTDTQYF
- | TRBV29-1 | CSVVPDREGVGVTYEQYF
- | TRBV11-3 | CASSLDSNEQFF
- | TRBV9 | CASSATPLADTDTQYF
- | TRBV5-1 | CASSPGQGGETQYF
- | TRBV5-1 | CASSFSGSPSGEQYF
- | TRBV6-1 | CASSEDFFYTREKLFF